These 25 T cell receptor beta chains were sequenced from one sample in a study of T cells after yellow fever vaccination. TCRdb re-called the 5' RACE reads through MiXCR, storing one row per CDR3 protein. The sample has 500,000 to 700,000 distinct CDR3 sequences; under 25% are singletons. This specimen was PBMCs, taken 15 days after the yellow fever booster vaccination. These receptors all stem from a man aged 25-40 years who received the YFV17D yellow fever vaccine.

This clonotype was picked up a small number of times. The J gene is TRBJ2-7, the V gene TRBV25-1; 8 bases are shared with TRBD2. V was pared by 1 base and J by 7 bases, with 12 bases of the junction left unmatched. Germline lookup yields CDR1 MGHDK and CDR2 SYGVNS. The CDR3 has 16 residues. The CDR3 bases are TGTGCCAGCAGTGAATCCGTCGACAGCGGGAGATGGGAGCAGTACTTC. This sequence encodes CASSESVDSGRWEQYF.

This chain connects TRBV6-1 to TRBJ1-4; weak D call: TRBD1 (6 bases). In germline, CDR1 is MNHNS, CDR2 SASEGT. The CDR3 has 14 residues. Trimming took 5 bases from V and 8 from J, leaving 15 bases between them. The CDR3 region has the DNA TGTGCCAGCAGTCCACAGGGAAGGGGAGAAAAACTGTTTTTT. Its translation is CASSPQGRGEKLFF.

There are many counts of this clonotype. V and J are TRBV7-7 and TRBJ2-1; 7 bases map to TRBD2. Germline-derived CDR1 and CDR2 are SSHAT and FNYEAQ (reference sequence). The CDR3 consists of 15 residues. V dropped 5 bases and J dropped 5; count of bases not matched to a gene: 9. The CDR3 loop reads CASSRTSGTHNEQFF. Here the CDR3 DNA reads TGTGCCAGCAGCCGAACAAGCGGGACCCACAATGAGCAGTTCTTC.

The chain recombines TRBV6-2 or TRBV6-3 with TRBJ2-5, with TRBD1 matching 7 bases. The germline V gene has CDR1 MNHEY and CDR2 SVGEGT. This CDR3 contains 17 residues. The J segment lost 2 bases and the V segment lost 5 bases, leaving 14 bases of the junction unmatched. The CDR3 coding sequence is TGTGCCAGCAGTACCCCGAACAGGGGACGAGGGCAAGAGACCCAGTACTTC. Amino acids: CASSTPNRGRGQETQYF.

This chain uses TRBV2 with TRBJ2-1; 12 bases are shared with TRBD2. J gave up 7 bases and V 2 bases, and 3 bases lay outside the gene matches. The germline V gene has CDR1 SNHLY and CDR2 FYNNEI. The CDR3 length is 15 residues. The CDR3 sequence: CASSERTSGKNEQFF. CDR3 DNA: TGTGCCAGCAGTGAACGGACTAGCGGGAAGAATGAGCAGTTCTTC.

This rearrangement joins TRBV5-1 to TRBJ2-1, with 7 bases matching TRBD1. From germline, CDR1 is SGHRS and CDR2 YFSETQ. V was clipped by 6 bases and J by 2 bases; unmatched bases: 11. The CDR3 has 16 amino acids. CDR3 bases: TGCGCCAGCAAAATTACCTTCGGGACAGCCTACAATGAGCAGTTCTTC. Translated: CASKITFGTAYNEQFF.

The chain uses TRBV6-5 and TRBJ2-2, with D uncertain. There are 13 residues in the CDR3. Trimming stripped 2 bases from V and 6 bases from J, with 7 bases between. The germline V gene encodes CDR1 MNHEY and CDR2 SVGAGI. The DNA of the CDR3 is TGTGCCAGCAGTTACGTGGGTTCCGGGGAGCTGTTTTTT. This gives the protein CASSYVGSGELFF.

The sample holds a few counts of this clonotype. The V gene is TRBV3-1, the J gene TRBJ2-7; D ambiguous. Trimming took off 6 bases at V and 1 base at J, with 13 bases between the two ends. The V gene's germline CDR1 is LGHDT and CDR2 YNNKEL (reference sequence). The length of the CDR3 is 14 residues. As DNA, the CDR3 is TGTGCCAGCAGTGATGGCGCGAAATCCTACGAGCAGTACTTC. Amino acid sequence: CASSDGAKSYEQYF.

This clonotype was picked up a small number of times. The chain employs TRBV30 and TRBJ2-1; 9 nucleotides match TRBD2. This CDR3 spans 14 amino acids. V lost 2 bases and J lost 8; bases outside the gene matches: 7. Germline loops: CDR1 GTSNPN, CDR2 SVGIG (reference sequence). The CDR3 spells CAWSRGTSRDEQFF. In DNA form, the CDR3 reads TGTGCCTGGAGTAGGGGGACTAGCCGGGATGAGCAGTTCTTC.

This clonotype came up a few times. As DNA, the CDR3 is TGTGCCCCTCCGGCGGCAGCGGTTTGGGATCAGCCCCAGCATTTT. Translated, it gives CAPPAAAVWDQPQHF. The chain is built from TRBV21-1 and TRBJ1-5. TRBV21-1 is annotated as a pseudogene. This CDR3 spans 15 amino acids.

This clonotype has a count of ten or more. The CDR3 loop is CASFTAGGYNEQFF. CDR3 bases: TGTGCCAGCTTTACTGCGGGGGGATACAATGAGCAGTTCTTC. This chain uses TRBV28 with TRBJ2-1, with TRBD2 matching over 8 bases. Germline-derived CDR1 and CDR2 are MDHEN and SYDVKM. V lost 8 bases, J lost 4 bases, and 7 bases stayed unmatched. This CDR3 comprises 14 residues.

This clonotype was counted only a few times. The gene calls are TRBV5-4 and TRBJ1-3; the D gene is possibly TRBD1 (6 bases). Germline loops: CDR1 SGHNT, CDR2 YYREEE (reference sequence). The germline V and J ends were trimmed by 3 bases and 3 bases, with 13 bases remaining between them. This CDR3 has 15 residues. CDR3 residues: CASSSQGSSGNTIYF. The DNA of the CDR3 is TGTGCCAGCAGCTCCCAGGGGAGTAGTGGAAACACCATATATTTT.

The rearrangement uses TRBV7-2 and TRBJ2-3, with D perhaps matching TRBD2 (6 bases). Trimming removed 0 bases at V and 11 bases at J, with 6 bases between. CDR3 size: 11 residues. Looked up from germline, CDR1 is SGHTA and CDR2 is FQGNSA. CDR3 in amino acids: CASSLAGGQYF. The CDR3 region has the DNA TGTGCCAGCAGCTTAGCGGGAGGGCAGTATTTT.

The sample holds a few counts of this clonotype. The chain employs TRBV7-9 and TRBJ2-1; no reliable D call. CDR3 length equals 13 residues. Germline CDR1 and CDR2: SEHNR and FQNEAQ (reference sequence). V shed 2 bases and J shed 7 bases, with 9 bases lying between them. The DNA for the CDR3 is TGTGCCAGCAGCTTAACCGGGCAAAATGAGCAGTTCTTC. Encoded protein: CASSLTGQNEQFF.

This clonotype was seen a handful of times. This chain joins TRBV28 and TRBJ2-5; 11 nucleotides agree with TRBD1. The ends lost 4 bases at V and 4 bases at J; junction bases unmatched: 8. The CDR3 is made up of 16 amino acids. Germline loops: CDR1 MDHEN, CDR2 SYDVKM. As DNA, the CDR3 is TGTGCCAGCAGTTCGCTGGACAGGGGGCAGCTAGAGACCCAGTACTTC. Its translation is CASSSLDRGQLETQYF.

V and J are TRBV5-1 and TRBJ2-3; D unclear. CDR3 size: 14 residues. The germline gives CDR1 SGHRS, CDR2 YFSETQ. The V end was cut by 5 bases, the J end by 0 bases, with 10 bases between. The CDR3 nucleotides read TGCGCCAGCAGTAGGGCCCGAAGCACAGATACGCAGTATTTT. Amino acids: CASSRARSTDTQYF.

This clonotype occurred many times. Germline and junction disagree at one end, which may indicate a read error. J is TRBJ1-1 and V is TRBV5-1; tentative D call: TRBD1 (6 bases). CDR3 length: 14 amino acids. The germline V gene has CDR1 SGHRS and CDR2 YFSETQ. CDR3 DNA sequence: TGTGCCAGCAGCTTAGTAGGGGGAGGCACTGAAGCTTTCTTT. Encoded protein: CASSLVGGGTEAFF.

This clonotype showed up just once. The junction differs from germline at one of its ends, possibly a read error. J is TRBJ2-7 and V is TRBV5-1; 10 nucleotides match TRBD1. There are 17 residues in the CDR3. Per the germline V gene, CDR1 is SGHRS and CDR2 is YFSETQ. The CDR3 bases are TGCGCCAGCAGCTTGGGACAGGGGGCTAACCCCGTCTACGAACAGTACTTC. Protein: CASSLGQGANPVYEQYF. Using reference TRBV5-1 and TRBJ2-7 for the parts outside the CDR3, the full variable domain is KAGVTQTPRYLIKTRGQQVTLSCSPISGHRSVSWYQQTPGQGLQFLFEYFSETQRNKGNFPGRFSGRQFSNSRSEMNVSTLELGDSALYLCASSLGQGANPVYEQYFGPGTRLTVT.

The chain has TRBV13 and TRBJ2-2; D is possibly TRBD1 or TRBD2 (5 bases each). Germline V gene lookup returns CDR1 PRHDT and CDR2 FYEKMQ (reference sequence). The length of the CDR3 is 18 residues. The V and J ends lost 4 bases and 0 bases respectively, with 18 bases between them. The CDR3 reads CASSSTLRQGPNTGELFF. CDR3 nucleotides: TGTGCCAGCAGCTCGACCCTACGGCAGGGACCGAACACCGGGGAGCTGTTTTTT.

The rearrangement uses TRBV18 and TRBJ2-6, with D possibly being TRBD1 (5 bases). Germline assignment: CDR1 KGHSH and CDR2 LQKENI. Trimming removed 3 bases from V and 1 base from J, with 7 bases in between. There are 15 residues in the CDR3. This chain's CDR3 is CASSPGLSGANVLTF. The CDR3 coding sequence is TGTGCCAGCTCACCGGGGCTTTCTGGGGCCAACGTCCTGACTTTC.

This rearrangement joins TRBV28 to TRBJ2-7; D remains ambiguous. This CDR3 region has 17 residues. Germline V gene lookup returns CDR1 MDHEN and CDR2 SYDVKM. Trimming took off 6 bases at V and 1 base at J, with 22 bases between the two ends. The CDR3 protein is CASRRIRAGEKSYEQYF. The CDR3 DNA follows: TGTGCCAGCAGGCGGATCAGAGCAGGAGAGAAATCCTACGAGCAGTACTTC. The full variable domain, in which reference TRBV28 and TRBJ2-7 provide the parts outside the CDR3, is DVKVTQSSRYLVKRTGEKVFLECVQDMDHENMFWYRQDPGLGLRLIYFSYDVKMKEKGDIPEGYSVSREKKERFSLILESASTNQTSMYLCASRRIRAGEKSYEQYFGPGTRLTVT.

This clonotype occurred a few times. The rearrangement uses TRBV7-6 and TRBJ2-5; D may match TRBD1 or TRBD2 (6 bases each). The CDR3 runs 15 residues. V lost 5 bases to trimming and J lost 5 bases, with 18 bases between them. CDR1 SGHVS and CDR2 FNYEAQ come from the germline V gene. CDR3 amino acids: CASSLTRQGRETQYF. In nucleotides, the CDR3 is TGTGCCAGCAGCCTAACGCGGCAGGGGAGGGAGACCCAGTACTTC.

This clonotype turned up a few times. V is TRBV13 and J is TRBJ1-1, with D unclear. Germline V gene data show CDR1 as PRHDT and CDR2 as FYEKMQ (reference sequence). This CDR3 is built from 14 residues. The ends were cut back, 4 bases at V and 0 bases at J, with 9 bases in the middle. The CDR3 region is CASSYGRMNTEAFF. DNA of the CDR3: TGTGCCAGCAGCTACGGACGGATGAACACTGAAGCTTTCTTT.

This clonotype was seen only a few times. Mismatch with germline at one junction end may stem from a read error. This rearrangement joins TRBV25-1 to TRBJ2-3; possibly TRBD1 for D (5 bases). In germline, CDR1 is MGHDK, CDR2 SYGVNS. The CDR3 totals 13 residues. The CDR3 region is CASSEGSRQPHKF. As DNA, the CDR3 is TGTGCCAGCAGTGAAGGCTCCCGACAGCCTCATAAATTT.

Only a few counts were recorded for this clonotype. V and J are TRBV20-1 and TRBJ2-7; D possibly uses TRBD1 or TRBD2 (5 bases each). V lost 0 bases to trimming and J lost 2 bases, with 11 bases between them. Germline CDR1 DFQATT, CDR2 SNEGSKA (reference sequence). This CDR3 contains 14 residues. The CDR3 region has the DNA TGCAGTGCTAGAGATCCGGGGCTCGCCTACGAGCAGTACTTC. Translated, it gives CSARDPGLAYEQYF.